This T cell receptor (beta chain) comes out of a study of blood T cell repertoires in COVID-19. This clone occurred once. The V gene's germline CDR1 is LNHDA and CDR2 SQIVND (reference sequence). V was shortened by 7 bases and J by 1 base, with 22 bases between the two germline ends. The CDR3 has 17 residues. Original methodology: Estimation of nucleated cell counts was performed using reference gene primer amplification. Produced via immunoSEQ multiplex PCR; TCRdb's table is partial and in-frame only. From that table come the V and J calls and clone size; the DNA was used to work out D and trimming. The sample has 71,000 or so clones, about 86% seen once.

This clonotype was obtained from a man at least 80 years old in a cohort sampled during active COVID-19. The specimen was peripheral blood. The rearrangement joins TRBV19 to TRBJ1-1; TRBD1 is a possible D gene (5 bases). CDR3 DNA sequence: TGTGCCAGTACCACTTCTAGGGGCGAGGCAGGGAACACTGAAGCTTTCTTT. Translation gives CASTTSRGEAGNTEAFF.